This is a list of T cell receptor beta chains from one sample in a study of cytomegalovirus exposure and HLA in healthy donors. Sequencing used immunoSEQ multiplex PCR; TCRdb keeps in-frame clones, though not all of them. The table lists about 150,000 clones, roughly 80% of them singletons. The specimen sequenced was PBMCs. Receptor source: a man aged 25-40 years in good health and CMV-seronegative. Each CDR3 is given with its conserved first and last residue. The order of the fields is J gene, CDR3 length, D gene, V gene, clone size, CDR3 protein, CDR3 DNA. D genes are given only for firm matches. The listing skips clone size in some rows; elsewhere it reads once, few, many or a size class.

j_call: TRBJ1-2
cdr3_length: 14
d_call: TRBD1
v_call: TRBV4-1
clone_size: NA
cdr3_aa: CASSRDRLIYGYTF
cdr3_nt: TGCGCCAGCAGCCGGGACAGACTTATCTATGGCTACACCTTC

j_call: TRBJ2-3
cdr3_length: 17
d_call: TRBD2
v_call: TRBV29-1
clone_size: NA
cdr3_aa: CSAPGITGGGGTDTQYF
cdr3_nt: TGCAGCGCCCCAGGGATAACGGGAGGAGGGGGCACAGATACGCAGTATTTT

j_call: TRBJ2-7
cdr3_length: 13
d_call: NA
v_call: TRBV5-1
clone_size: few
cdr3_aa: CASSWSASYEQYF
cdr3_nt: TGCGCCAGCAGCTGGAGCGCGTCCTACGAGCAGTACTTC

j_call: TRBJ2-5
cdr3_length: 13
d_call: NA
v_call: TRBV18
clone_size: NA
cdr3_aa: CASSPPDRETQYF
cdr3_nt: TGTGCCAGCTCACCCCCGGACAGAGAGACCCAGTACTTC

j_call: TRBJ1-2
cdr3_length: 13
d_call: NA
v_call: TRBV11-2
clone_size: few
cdr3_aa: CASSLGRVDGYTF
cdr3_nt: TGTGCCAGCAGCTTGGGCAGGGTGGATGGCTACACCTTC

j_call: TRBJ1-2
cdr3_length: 13
d_call: NA
v_call: TRBV29-1
clone_size: NA
cdr3_aa: CSVPPPGNYGYTF
cdr3_nt: TGCAGCGTTCCCCCCCCAGGGAACTATGGCTACACCTTC

j_call: TRBJ2-7
cdr3_length: 14
d_call: NA
v_call: TRBV9
clone_size: NA
cdr3_aa: CASSRGPESYEQYF
cdr3_nt: TGTGCCAGCAGCCGAGGCCCGGAGTCCTACGAGCAGTACTTC

j_call: TRBJ2-5
cdr3_length: 14
d_call: TRBD2
v_call: TRBV5-1
clone_size: NA
cdr3_aa: CASSLLAGQETQYF
cdr3_nt: TGCGCCAGCAGCTTACTAGCGGGCCAAGAGACCCAGTACTTC

j_call: TRBJ2-3
cdr3_length: 16
d_call: TRBD2
v_call: TRBV15
clone_size: NA
cdr3_aa: CATSRVPGLATDTQYF
cdr3_nt: TGTGCCACCAGCAGGGTACCGGGACTAGCCACAGATACGCAGTATTTT

j_call: TRBJ2-7
cdr3_length: 10
d_call: NA
v_call: TRBV20-1
clone_size: NA
cdr3_aa: CSGAILEQYF
cdr3_nt: TGCAGTGGGGCGATTCTGGAGCAGTACTTC

j_call: TRBJ2-7
cdr3_length: 15
d_call: TRBD1
v_call: TRBV15
clone_size: NA
cdr3_aa: CATSSTDRGAYEQYF
cdr3_nt: TGTGCCACCAGCTCCACGGACAGGGGCGCCTACGAGCAGTACTTC

j_call: TRBJ1-5
cdr3_length: 15
d_call: NA
v_call: TRBV6-5
clone_size: NA
cdr3_aa: CASSYSVQNNQPQHF
cdr3_nt: TGTGCCAGCAGTTACTCGGTTCAGAACAATCAGCCCCAGCATTTT

j_call: TRBJ2-1
cdr3_length: 15
d_call: NA
v_call: TRBV18
clone_size: NA
cdr3_aa: CASSPPGLSYNEQFF
cdr3_nt: TGTGCCAGCTCACCACCTGGCCTCTCCTACAATGAGCAGTTCTTC

j_call: TRBJ2-7
cdr3_length: 15
d_call: NA
v_call: TRBV5-1
clone_size: NA
cdr3_aa: CASSGRSGRGYEQYF
cdr3_nt: TGCGCCAGCAGCGGGAGATCGGGGAGGGGGTACGAGCAGTACTTC

j_call: TRBJ2-7
cdr3_length: 13
d_call: TRBD2
v_call: TRBV7-9
clone_size: NA
cdr3_aa: CASSPGGAYEQYF
cdr3_nt: TGTGCCAGCAGCCCGGGGGGGGCCTACGAGCAGTACTTC

j_call: TRBJ1-4
cdr3_length: 14
d_call: TRBD1
v_call: TRBV5-4
clone_size: NA
cdr3_aa: CASSLPGQVEKLFF
cdr3_nt: TGTGCCAGCAGCTTACCGGGACAGGTTGAAAAACTGTTTTTT

j_call: TRBJ1-2
cdr3_length: 14
d_call: NA
v_call: TRBV5-4
clone_size: NA
cdr3_aa: CASSLRSGVYGYTF
cdr3_nt: TGTGCCAGCAGCCTCAGGTCCGGGGTCTATGGCTACACCTTC

j_call: TRBJ2-2
cdr3_length: 17
d_call: TRBD2
v_call: TRBV5-6
clone_size: NA
cdr3_aa: CASSPRLAGVYAGELFF
cdr3_nt: TGTGCCAGCAGCCCCCGACTAGCGGGAGTATACGCCGGGGAGCTGTTTTTT

j_call: TRBJ2-7
cdr3_length: 14
d_call: NA
v_call: TRBV5-1
clone_size: NA
cdr3_aa: CASSLVAGDYEQYF
cdr3_nt: TGCGCCAGCAGCTTGGTGGCAGGGGATTACGAGCAGTACTTC

j_call: TRBJ2-7
cdr3_length: 14
d_call: NA
v_call: TRBV6-5
clone_size: NA
cdr3_aa: CASRSSGVAYEQYF
cdr3_nt: TGTGCCAGCCGTTCATCGGGGGTGGCGTACGAGCAGTACTTC

j_call: TRBJ2-7
cdr3_length: 14
d_call: NA
v_call: TRBV27
clone_size: NA
cdr3_aa: CASIKQQGEGEQYF
cdr3_nt: TGTGCCAGCATAAAGCAACAGGGGGAGGGGGAGCAGTACTTC

j_call: TRBJ1-4
cdr3_length: 13
d_call: TRBD1
v_call: TRBV5-4
clone_size: few
cdr3_aa: CASTTGENEKLFF
cdr3_nt: TGTGCCAGCACAACAGGGGAAAATGAAAAACTGTTTTTT

j_call: TRBJ1-3
cdr3_length: 15
d_call: TRBD1
v_call: TRBV10-3
clone_size: NA
cdr3_aa: CAISGGQHSGNTIYF
cdr3_nt: TGTGCCATCAGTGGGGGACAGCACTCTGGAAACACCATATATTTT

j_call: TRBJ1-2
cdr3_length: 15
d_call: TRBD1
v_call: TRBV4-2
clone_size: NA
cdr3_aa: CASSHSGQGALGYTF
cdr3_nt: TGTGCCAGCAGCCACAGTGGACAGGGGGCGCTTGGCTACACCTTC

j_call: TRBJ2-3
cdr3_length: 17
d_call: NA
v_call: TRBV2
clone_size: few
cdr3_aa: CASSEGGGWGRSDTQYF
cdr3_nt: TGTGCCAGCAGTGAAGGGGGAGGGTGGGGGCGGTCGGATACGCAGTATTTT

j_call: TRBJ2-2
cdr3_length: 15
d_call: TRBD1
v_call: TRBV25-1
clone_size: NA
cdr3_aa: CASSEGQRDTGELFF
cdr3_nt: TGTGCCAGCAGTGAGGGACAGAGAGACACCGGGGAGCTGTTTTTT

j_call: TRBJ1-6
cdr3_length: 16
d_call: NA
v_call: TRBV15
clone_size: NA
cdr3_aa: CATSEVMGAVNSPLHF
cdr3_nt: TGTGCCACCAGCGAAGTAATGGGGGCAGTGAATTCACCCCTCCACTTT

j_call: TRBJ1-5
cdr3_length: 13
d_call: NA
v_call: TRBV6-5
clone_size: NA
cdr3_aa: CASRPGESQPQHF
cdr3_nt: TGTGCCAGCAGACCAGGGGAATCCCAGCCCCAGCATTTT

j_call: TRBJ1-2
cdr3_length: 15
d_call: NA
v_call: TRBV19
clone_size: NA
cdr3_aa: CASSMDQRALEGYTF
cdr3_nt: TGTGCCAGTAGTATGGATCAGAGGGCACTAGAAGGCTACACCTTC

j_call: TRBJ2-7
cdr3_length: 14
d_call: NA
v_call: TRBV5-6
clone_size: NA
cdr3_aa: CASSLAAFTIEQYF
cdr3_nt: TGTGCCAGCAGCTTGGCGGCGTTCACTATCGAGCAGTACTTC